This T cell receptor (beta chain) derives from a study of shared clonotypes between healthy human individuals. Study results and caveats: Relative to memory subsets, naive subsets generally showed larger estimated richness.

Produced via immunoSEQ multiplex PCR; TCRdb's table is partial and in-frame only. The data contain about 2.1 million clones, about 93% of them seen just once; the ten biggest clones take up over 1.5%. Selected positively for CCR7 and CD45RO-negative, naive CD8 cells excluded terminally differentiated effector memory CD45RA+ cells. On this clone: Its antigen is not known.

The trim removed 1 base at V and 6 bases at J, leaving 9 bases unmatched. The CDR3 is made up of 17 amino acids. Germline CDR1 and CDR2: SEHNR and FQNEAQ (reference sequence). The sequenced sample consisted of naive CD8+ T cells from PBMCs. The rearrangement joins TRBV7-9 to TRBJ1-4, with 9 bases matching TRBD1. The source of this sequence is a man in his late teens or twenties in good health. Some clones in this sample may be carry-over from other donors' samples. CDR3 amino acids: CASSLEGRGTGHEKLFF. The CDR3 DNA is TGTGCCAGCAGCTTAGAGGGCCGCGGGACAGGGCATGAAAAACTGTTTTTT.